These 10 T cell receptor beta chains came from one sample sequenced in a study of cytomegalovirus exposure and HLA in healthy donors. Both 60 Vbeta primers and 13 Jbeta primers went into the PCR. Sequencing was performed with immunoSEQ multiplex PCR; in TCRdb, only in-frame clones are kept and a portion is missing. The sample comprises approximately 260,000 clones, roughly four fifths of which are singletons, and roughly 2% rests with the top ten. The sample comprised PBMCs. The receptors here all came from a woman aged 40 to 50 in good health and CMV-seropositive.

In its sample, this clone was seen once. The genes are TRBV27 and TRBJ2-1, with D perhaps TRBD2 (5 bases). Deletions cut 3 bases from V and 3 bases from J, with 12 bases between. The germline CDR1 and CDR2 sequences are MNHEY and SMNVEV (reference sequence). This CDR3 region has 15 residues. The CDR3 loop is CASSFRQRLYNEQFF. The CDR3 DNA is TGTGCCAGCAGTTTTCGGCAGCGGCTCTACAATGAGCAGTTCTTC.

The V gene is TRBV5-6, the J gene TRBJ2-1, with 9 bases lining up with TRBD2. Germline V gene lookup returns CDR1 SGHDT and CDR2 YYEEEE. The CDR3 is made up of 17 amino acids. The ends lost 4 bases at V and 4 bases at J; junction bases unmatched: 12. This CDR3 is CASSVRRTSGFYNEQFF. In DNA form, the CDR3 reads TGTGCCAGCAGCGTGCGCCGAACTAGCGGGTTTTACAATGAGCAGTTCTTC.

This clone was counted between two and nine times. The chain joins TRBV7-2 to TRBJ1-2, with D perhaps matching TRBD1 (5 bases). V dropped 5 bases and J dropped 4 bases, with 17 bases sitting between them. The CDR3 length is 15 residues. CDR1 and CDR2 from the germline V gene are SGHTA and FQGNSA. The CDR3 loop reads CASSTPRGNSYGYTF. CDR3 DNA: TGTGCCAGCAGCACGCCGCGGGGGAATTCCTATGGCTACACCTTC.

For the CDR3, the DNA is TGTGCCAGCAGGCCTGCGGGACTCGGCTACGAGCAGTACTTC. Protein sequence: CASRPAGLGYEQYF. The chain carries TRBV28 and TRBJ2-7, with D possibly matching TRBD2 (6 bases). The CDR3 is made up of 14 amino acids. V lost 6 bases and J 3 bases, leaving 15 bases between the germline ends. Germline V gives CDR1 MDHEN, CDR2 SYDVKM.

The V and J genes are TRBV6-5 and TRBJ2-7, with a tentative D call TRBD2 (5 bases). V shed 1 base and J shed 1 base, with 8 bases lying between them. CDR1 is MNHEY and CDR2 is SVGAGI in the germline V gene. The CDR3 spans 14 residues. The CDR3: CASSYLPGSYEQYF. The CDR3 nucleotides are TGTGCCAGCAGTTACTTACCGGGATCCTACGAGCAGTACTTC.

The V call is TRBV5-1, the J call TRBJ2-1, with D maybe TRBD2 (6 bases). The V end was cut by 7 bases, the J end by 7 bases, with 15 bases between. Germline CDR1 and CDR2: SGHRS and YFSETQ. The CDR3 runs to 13 residues. Written as DNA, the CDR3 is TGCGCCAGCTCGACATTAAGCGGGAATGAGCAGTTCTTC. It translates to CASSTLSGNEQFF.

V is TRBV2 and J is TRBJ2-1, with TRBD2 as a possible D gene (6 bases). V shed 0 bases and J shed 8 bases, with 17 bases lying between them. CDR1 is SNHLY and CDR2 is FYNNEI in the germline V gene. CDR3 length: 16 residues. The CDR3 DNA reads TGTGCCAGCAGTGAAGCCTTGGGAGGATTCGCTTATGAGCAGTTCTTC. It specifies CASSEALGGFAYEQFF. Filled out from reference TRBV2 and TRBJ2-1, the complete variable domain reads EPEVTQTPSHQVTQMGQEVILRCVPISNHLYFYWYRQILGQKVEFLVSFYNNEISEKSEIFDDQFSVERPDGSNFTLKIRSTKLEDSAMYFCASSEALGGFAYEQFFGPGTRLTVL.

The gene calls are TRBV27 and TRBJ2-5; the match to TRBD1 covers 7 bases. From germline, CDR1 is MNHEY and CDR2 SMNVEV (reference sequence). V trimming: 11 bases; J trimming: 2 bases; junction bases outside the gene matches: 8. The CDR3 totals 13 residues. The CDR3 DNA sequence: TGTGCCCTCCCTCGGGACAGACAAGAGACCCAGTACTTC. Protein product: CALPRDRQETQYF.

This clone appeared a single time. The chain combines TRBV7-6 with TRBJ2-1, with TRBD1 matching over 8 bases. Germline CDR1 and CDR2: SGHVS and FNYEAQ. After removal of 6 bases from V and 4 bases from J, the junction contained 26 bases not matched to a gene. The CDR3 covers 21 residues. This chain's CDR3 is CASSPGTGPSNIGLHYNEQFF. CDR3 coding DNA: TGTGCCAGCAGTCCAGGGACAGGCCCATCTAATATCGGACTCCATTACAATGAGCAGTTCTTC. The full variable domain, rest sourced from reference TRBV7-6 and TRBJ2-1, is GAGVSQSPRYKVTKRGQDVALRCDPISGHVSLYWYRQALGQGPEFLTYFNYEAQQDKSGLPNDRFSAERPEGSISTLTIQRTEQRDSAMYRCASSPGTGPSNIGLHYNEQFFGPGTRLTVL.

This clone was recorded once. This chain joins TRBV18 and TRBJ2-3; the D gene is possibly TRBD2 (5 bases). The CDR3 sequence is 14 residues long. The V end was cut by 6 bases, the J end by 0 bases, with 10 bases between. Germline V gene data show CDR1 as KGHSH and CDR2 as LQKENI. CDR3: CASSETKSTDTQYF. As DNA, the CDR3 is TGTGCCAGCTCGGAGACTAAGAGCACAGATACGCAGTATTTT.